Below are 5 T cell receptor beta chains sequenced from a single sample in a study of spatial heterogeneity in lung cancer. Time point defined: sample taken at primary tumor resection. These receptors are not linked to any known antigen. MiXCR was run by TCRdb on the 5' RACE reads, yielding one entry per CDR3 protein. The sample has about 25,000 distinct CDR3 sequences, under 10% seen once. Study-level points and caveats: Tracking of tumor mutation counts was seen in expanded intratumoral alpha and beta TCR counts.

Sequencing used lung tumor tissue, obtained at surgery. The receptor set was obtained from a male donor with early-stage non-small cell lung cancer.

This clonotype was counted ten times or more. This rearrangement joins TRBV6-8 to TRBJ2-7, with TRBD2 matching 8 bases. CDR3 length equals 17 residues. Germline V gene sequence: CDR1 MNHGY, CDR2 SAAAGT. J lost 0 bases, V lost 10 bases, and 17 bases had no gene match. The CDR3 region is CANKTRSGASDSYEQYF. CDR3 DNA sequence: TGTGCCAACAAAACCCGTAGCGGGGCGTCTGACTCCTACGAGCAGTACTTC.

This clonotype showed up many times. V is TRBV11-2 and J is TRBJ1-5, with D perhaps TRBD1 (5 bases). Germline CDR1 reads SGHAT; CDR2 reads FQNNGV. V shed 3 bases and J shed 6 bases, with 15 bases lying between them. CDR3 size: 15 residues. CDR3 in DNA: TGTGCCAGCAGCTTGGGAGTGGGGCAGGGTCAGCCCCAGCATTTT. It encodes CASSLGVGQGQPQHF.

V is TRBV14 and J is TRBJ2-7; 12 bases are shared with TRBD2. This CDR3 has 17 residues. In germline, CDR1 is SGHDN, CDR2 FVKESK. Trimming cost V 3 bases and J 0 bases; bases outside gene matches: 6. CDR3 sequence (DNA): TGTGCCAGCAGCCAGGGCCTAGCGGGGGGGCACTCCTACGAGCAGTACTTC. Its translation: CASSQGLAGGHSYEQYF.

This clonotype has a count of ten or more. The V and J genes are TRBV6-6 and TRBJ2-1; D remains unclear. The CDR3 extends over 13 amino acids. With 6 bases removed from V and 3 bases from J, the gap between germline ends came to 9 bases. The germline V gene has CDR1 MNHNY and CDR2 SVGAGI (reference sequence). The CDR3 bases are TGTGCCAGCAGCCTACTGGACTACAATGAGCAGTTCTTC. It yields the protein CASSLLDYNEQFF.

By frequency in the sample, this clonotype is medium-sized. V usage is TRBV4-3 and J usage is TRBJ2-7, with D perhaps TRBD1 (6 bases). This CDR3 region has 14 residues. V lost 1 base, J lost 1 base, and 8 bases lay in between. CDR1 is LGHNA, CDR2 YSLEER, per germline. The CDR3 sequence is CASSQGTASYEQYF. DNA for the CDR3: TGCGCCAGCAGCCAAGGGACAGCATCCTACGAGCAGTACTTC.